This T cell receptor beta chain appears in the sequencing data of a study of blood T cell repertoires in COVID-19. The data were produced by immunoSEQ multiplex PCR, yet TCRdb's version contains in-frame clones alone and is incomplete. The sample records about 99,000 clones, less than 85% being singletons. With 3 bases clipped from V and 6 bases from J, the junction kept 9 bases outside the gene matches. CDR3 length equals 14 residues. The germline V gene has CDR1 DFQATT and CDR2 SNEGSKA (reference sequence). The sequenced material came from peripheral blood. The chain is built from TRBV20-1 and TRBJ2-7, with 9 bases lining up with TRBD1. The TCR was taken from a woman over 75 with active or convalescent COVID-19. CDR3 DNA sequence: TGCAGTGCTAGTCGGACAGGGGTCCCCTCCGAGCAGTACTTC. Protein: CSASRTGVPSEQYF.